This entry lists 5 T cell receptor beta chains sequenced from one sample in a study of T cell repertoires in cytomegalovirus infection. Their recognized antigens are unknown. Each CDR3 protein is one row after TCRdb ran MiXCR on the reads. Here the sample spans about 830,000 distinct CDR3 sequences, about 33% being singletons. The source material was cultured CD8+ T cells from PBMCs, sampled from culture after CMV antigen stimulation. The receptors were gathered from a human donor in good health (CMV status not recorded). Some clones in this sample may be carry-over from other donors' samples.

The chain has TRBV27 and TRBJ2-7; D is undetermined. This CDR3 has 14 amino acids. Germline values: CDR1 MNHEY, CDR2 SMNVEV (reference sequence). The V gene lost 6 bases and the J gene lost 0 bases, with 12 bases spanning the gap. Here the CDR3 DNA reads TGTGCCAGCAGAGAGACCACGAGCTCCTACGAGCAGTACGTC. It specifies CASRETTSSYEQYV.

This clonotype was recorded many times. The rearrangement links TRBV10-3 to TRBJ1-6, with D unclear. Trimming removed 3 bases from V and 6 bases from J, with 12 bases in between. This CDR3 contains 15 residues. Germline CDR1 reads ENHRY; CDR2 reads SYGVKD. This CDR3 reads CAISDGRESNSPLHF. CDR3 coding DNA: TGTGCCATCAGTGATGGACGGGAATCTAATTCACCCCTCCACTTT.

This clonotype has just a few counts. As DNA, the CDR3 is TGCAGCGTTGAAGATCCTTTCTCCGGGGGGCAGTTCGAGACCCAGTACTTC. It encodes CSVEDPFSGGQFETQYF. V gene TRBV29-1 combines with J gene TRBJ2-5, with D perhaps TRBD2 (7 bases). Trimming left V 0 bases short and J 5 bases short, with 22 bases between. The CDR3 runs 17 residues. Germline lookup yields CDR1 SQVTM and CDR2 ANQGSEA.

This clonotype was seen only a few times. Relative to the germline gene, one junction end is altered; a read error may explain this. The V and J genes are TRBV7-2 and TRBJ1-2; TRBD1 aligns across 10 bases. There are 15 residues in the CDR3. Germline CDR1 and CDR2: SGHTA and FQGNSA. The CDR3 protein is CASTLPWTGGRGYTF. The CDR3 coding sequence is TGTGCCAGCACCTTACCCTGGACAGGGGGGAGGGGCTACACCTTC.

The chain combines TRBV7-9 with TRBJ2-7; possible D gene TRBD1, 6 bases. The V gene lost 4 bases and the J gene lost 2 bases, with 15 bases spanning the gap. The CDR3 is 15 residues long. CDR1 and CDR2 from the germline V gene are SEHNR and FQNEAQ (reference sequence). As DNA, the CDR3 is TGTGCCAGCAGCTCGTCAGGACAGCGACCCTACGAGCAGTACTTC. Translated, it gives CASSSSGQRPYEQYF.